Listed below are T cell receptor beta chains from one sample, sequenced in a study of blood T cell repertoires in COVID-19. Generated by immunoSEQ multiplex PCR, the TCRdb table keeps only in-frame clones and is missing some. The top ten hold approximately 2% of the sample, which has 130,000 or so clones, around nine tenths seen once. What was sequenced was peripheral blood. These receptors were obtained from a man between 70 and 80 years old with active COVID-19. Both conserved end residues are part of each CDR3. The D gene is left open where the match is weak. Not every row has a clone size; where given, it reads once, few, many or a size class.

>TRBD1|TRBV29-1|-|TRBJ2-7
CSVEERDRASYEQYF
TGCAGCGTTGAAGAGCGGGACAGGGCCTCCTACGAGCAGTACTTC
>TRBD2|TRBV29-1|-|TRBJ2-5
CSVASGQETQYF
TGCAGCGTCGCTAGCGGACAAGAGACCCAGTACTTC
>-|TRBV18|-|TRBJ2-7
CASSGEEGPYEQYF
TGTGCCAGCTCTGGCGAGGAGGGCCCCTACGAGCAGTACTTC
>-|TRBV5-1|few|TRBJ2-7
CASSLQETYEQYF
TGCGCCAGCAGCTTGCAGGAAACCTACGAGCAGTACTTC
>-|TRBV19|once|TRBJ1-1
CASSIGGWNTEAFF
TGTGCCAGTAGTATCGGCGGTTGGAACACTGAAGCTTTCTTT
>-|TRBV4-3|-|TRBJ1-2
CASSQVGIGDYTF
TGCGCCAGCAGCCAAGTAGGGATAGGGGACTACACCTTC
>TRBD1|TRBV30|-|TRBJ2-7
CALEGGTGVYEQYF
TGTGCCTTGGAGGGCGGGACAGGGGTCTACGAGCAGTACTTC
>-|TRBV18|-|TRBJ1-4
CASSPYEDTYGEKLFF
TGTGCCAGCTCACCCTATGAGGACACCTATGGGGAAAAACTGTTTTTT
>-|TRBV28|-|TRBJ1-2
CASSPQGNYGYTF
TGTGCCAGCAGTCCCCAGGGTAACTATGGCTACACCTTC
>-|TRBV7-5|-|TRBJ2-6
CVRSFRGPGANVLTF
TGTGTCAGAAGCTTCAGGGGGCCGGGGGCCAACGTCCTGACTTTC
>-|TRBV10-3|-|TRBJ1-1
CAIGRGGGTEAFF
TGTGCCATCGGTCGAGGGGGGGGAACTGAAGCTTTCTTT
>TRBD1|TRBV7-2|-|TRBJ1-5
CASSLAGQGGNQPQHF
TGTGCCAGCAGCTTAGCTGGTCAGGGGGGCAATCAGCCCCAGCATTTT
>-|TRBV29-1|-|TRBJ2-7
CSVDEGGEQYF
TGCAGCGTTGACGAGGGCGGCGAGCAGTACTTC
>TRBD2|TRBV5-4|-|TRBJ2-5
CASSSGTSGRRETQYF
TGTGCCAGCAGTTCCGGCACTAGCGGGAGACGAGAGACCCAGTACTTC
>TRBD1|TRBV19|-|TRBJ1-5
CASSIWGTGGNQPQHF
TGTGCCAGTAGTATATGGGGGACAGGGGGAAATCAGCCCCAGCATTTT
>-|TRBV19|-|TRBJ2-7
CASSVTGIAASYEQYF
TGTGCCAGTAGTGTAACAGGAATAGCGGCCTCCTACGAGCAGTACTTC
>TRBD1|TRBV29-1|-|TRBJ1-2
CSVDSLPGQGNYGYTF
TGCAGCGTTGACTCACTACCCGGACAGGGGAACTATGGCTACACCTTC
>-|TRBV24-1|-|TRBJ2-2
CATSDVLGELFF
TGTGCCACCAGTGATGTTCTCGGGGAGCTGTTTTTT
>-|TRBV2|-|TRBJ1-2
CASVSLAWGQGSTVEGYTF
TGTGCCAGCGTCTCCCTGGCGTGGGGCCAGGGCAGTACGGTGGAGGGCTACACCTTC
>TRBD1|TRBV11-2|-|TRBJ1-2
CASSPDRGNGYTF
TGTGCCAGCAGCCCGGACAGGGGGAATGGCTACACCTTC
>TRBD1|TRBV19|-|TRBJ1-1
CASSIQGQIPAGEAFF
TGTGCCAGTAGTATACAGGGACAGATCCCTGCCGGGGAAGCTTTCTTT
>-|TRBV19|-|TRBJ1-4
CASSTRPEPNEKLFF
TGTGCCAGTAGTACCCGTCCGGAGCCCAATGAAAAACTGTTTTTT